Listed here are 5 T cell receptor beta chains from one sample, sequenced in a study of cytomegalovirus exposure and HLA in healthy donors. A multiplex PCR was run with 60 Vbeta primers and 13 Jbeta primers. TCRdb's table, derived via immunoSEQ multiplex PCR, lists solely in-frame clones and lacks some. This table holds over 150,000 clones, 60% to 85% found once. Sequenced: PBMCs. Source of these receptors: a male donor in good health and CMV-seronegative.

The chain uses TRBV7-8 and TRBJ2-6, with TRBD2 matching 15 bases. The CDR3 is 19 amino acids. The germline gives CDR1 SGHVS, CDR2 FQNEAQ. V lost 6 bases and J lost 4; bases outside the gene matches: 10. In nucleotides, the CDR3 is TGTGCCAGCAGAAGGACGGGACTAGCGGGGGGCGCCGGGGCCAACGTCCTGACTTTC. It is translated as CASRRTGLAGGAGANVLTF.

V usage is TRBV7-3 and J usage is TRBJ2-1, with 7 bases that match TRBD2. The CDR3 spans 17 residues. V gave up 5 bases and J gave up 6 bases; unmatched junction bases: 16. Germline assignment: CDR1 SGHTA and CDR2 FQGTGA. CDR3 region: CASSPTSGSGVPNEQFF. The DNA for the CDR3 is TGTGCCAGCAGCCCGACCAGCGGCAGCGGGGTTCCCAATGAGCAGTTCTTC.

This chain joins TRBV9 and TRBJ1-5; 8 bases align to TRBD1. Germline V lookup: CDR1 SGDLS, CDR2 YYNGEE. Trimming at V came to 3 bases and at J to 10 bases, leaving 3 bases not matched to a gene. The CDR3 contains 12 residues. CDR3 bases: TGTGCCAGCAGCGCAGGGGGCGAACCCCAGCATTTT. Protein product: CASSAGGEPQHF.

CDR3 in amino acids: CASSYLGTGNQETQYF. The CDR3 nucleotides are TGTGCCAGCAGCTACCTCGGGACAGGGAATCAAGAGACCCAGTACTTC. The gene calls are TRBV7-9 and TRBJ2-5; TRBD1 matches 9 bases. In germline, CDR1 is SEHNR, CDR2 FQNEAQ (reference sequence). The V and J ends lost 4 bases and 2 bases, in that order; junction bases with no gene match: 8. This CDR3 has 16 residues.

The chain joins TRBV5-1 to TRBJ2-2; TRBD2 agrees at 10 bases. The CDR3 length is 14 residues. The V gene's germline CDR1 is SGHRS and CDR2 YFSETQ. V lost 4 bases and J lost 6; bases outside the gene matches: 3. The CDR3 region has the DNA TGCGCCAGCAGCCCCGGGACTAGCGCCGGGGAGCTGTTTTTT. Translated: CASSPGTSAGELFF.